This T cell receptor (beta chain) is drawn from a study of T cells in Graves' hyperthyroidism and ophthalmopathy. Findings and limits, study-wide: Most thyroid clonotypes expanded above 0.001 appeared in blood too.

This clonotype has a count of ten or more. Its specificity is not known. V shed 8 bases and J 6 bases; nucleotides not matched to a gene: 11. This CDR3 region has 14 residues. Germline values: CDR1 SGHTA, CDR2 FQGNSA. Amplified TCR beta CDR3 regions came from RNA transcripts. The study used the HTBI primer set for a first-round RT-PCR of the TCR CDR3. TCRdb re-analysed the multiplex PCR reads in MiXCR, keeping a single row per CDR3 protein. The sample lists about 760,000 distinct CDR3 sequences, roughly a third seen once, with around 30% in the top ten. When ophthalmopathy did not progress within 18 months, Graves' hyperthyroidism was considered stable. Those patients with uncontrolled infection, other autoimmune disease, pregnancy or lactation were excluded. Fresh peripheral blood, 10 ml, was the source of the PBMCs.

Sequenced input: blood. This TCR came from a woman aged 35 to 49 with Graves' hyperthyroidism. The rearrangement joins TRBV7-2 to TRBJ2-7, with 9 bases that match TRBD1. In DNA, the CDR3 is TGTGCCAGCGGCAGATCGGACAGGGGTGCCGAGCAGTACTTC. Translating gives CASGRSDRGAEQYF.